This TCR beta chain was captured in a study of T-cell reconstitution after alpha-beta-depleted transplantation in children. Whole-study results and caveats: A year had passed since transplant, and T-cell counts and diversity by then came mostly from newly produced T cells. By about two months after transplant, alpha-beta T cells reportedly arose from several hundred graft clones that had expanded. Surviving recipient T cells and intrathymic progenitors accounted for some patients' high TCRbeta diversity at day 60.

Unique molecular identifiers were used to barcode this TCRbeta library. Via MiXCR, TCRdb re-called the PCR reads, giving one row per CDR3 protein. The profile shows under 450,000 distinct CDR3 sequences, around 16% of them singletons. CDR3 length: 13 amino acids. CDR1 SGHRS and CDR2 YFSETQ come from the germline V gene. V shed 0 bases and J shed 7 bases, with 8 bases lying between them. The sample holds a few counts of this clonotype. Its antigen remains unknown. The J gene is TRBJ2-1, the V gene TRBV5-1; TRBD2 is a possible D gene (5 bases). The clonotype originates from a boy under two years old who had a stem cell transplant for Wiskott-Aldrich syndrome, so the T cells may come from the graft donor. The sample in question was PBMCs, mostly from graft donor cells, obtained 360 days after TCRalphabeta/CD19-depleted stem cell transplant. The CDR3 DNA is TGCGCCAGCAGCTTGGACGGGAAGAATGAGCAGTTCTTC. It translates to CASSLDGKNEQFF.